Described below is a single TCR beta chain sequence and its context. The table came from immunoSEQ multiplex PCR; TCRdb's copy has only in-frame clones and leaves some out. The table has around 190,000 clones, more than 80% seen once. Germline V CDR1 and CDR2: SGHTA, FQGNSA. The length of the CDR3 is 13 residues. Trimming shortened V by 5 bases and J by 3 bases, and 8 bases separated the two germline ends. Patients from Seattle were sampled longitudinally, starting during active infection. The sample originates from a study of blood T cell repertoires in COVID-19. The wider study: Both acute and convalescent COVID-19 samples were obtained from the United States, Italy and Spain. PBMCs, B-cell-depleted T cells, or T cells provided the cDNA or gDNA that made up the material.

The V call is TRBV7-2, the J call TRBJ1-5; the D is unclear. The specimen was peripheral blood. This receptor was obtained from a woman between 40 and 50 years old with COVID-19, enrolled during active disease. The CDR3 DNA reads as TGTGCCAGCAGCCGCGGGCTCAATCAGCCCCAGCATTTT. This gives the protein CASSRGLNQPQHF.